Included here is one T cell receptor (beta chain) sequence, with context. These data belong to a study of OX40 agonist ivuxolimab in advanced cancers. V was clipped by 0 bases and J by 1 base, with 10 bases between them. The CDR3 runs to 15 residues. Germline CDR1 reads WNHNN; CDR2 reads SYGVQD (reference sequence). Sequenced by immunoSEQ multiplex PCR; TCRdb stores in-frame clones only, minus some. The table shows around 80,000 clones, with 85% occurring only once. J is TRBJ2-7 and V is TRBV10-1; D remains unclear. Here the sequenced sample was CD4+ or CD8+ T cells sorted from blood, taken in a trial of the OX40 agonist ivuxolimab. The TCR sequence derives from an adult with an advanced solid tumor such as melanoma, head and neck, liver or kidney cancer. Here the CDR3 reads CASSESARQSYEQYF. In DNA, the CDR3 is TGCGCCAGCAGTGAGTCTGCTCGCCAGTCCTACGAGCAGTACTTC.